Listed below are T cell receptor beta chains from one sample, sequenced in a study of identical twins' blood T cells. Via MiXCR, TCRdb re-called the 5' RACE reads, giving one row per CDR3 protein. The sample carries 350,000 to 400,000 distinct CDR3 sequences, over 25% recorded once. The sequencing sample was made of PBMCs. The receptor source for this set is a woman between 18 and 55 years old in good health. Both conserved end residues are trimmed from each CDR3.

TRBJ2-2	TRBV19	ASSMGLARRELF
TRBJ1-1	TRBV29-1	SVGLGNTEAF
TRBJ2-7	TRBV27	ASSLWTGDFYEQY
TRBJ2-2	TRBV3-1	ASSPLHTGELF
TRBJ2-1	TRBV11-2	ASSTRDNEQF
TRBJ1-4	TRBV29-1	SVEGGFGEKLF
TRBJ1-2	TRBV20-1	SATGPIGYT
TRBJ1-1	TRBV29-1	STTRTGAGTEAF
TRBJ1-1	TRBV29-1	SSLTGANTEAF
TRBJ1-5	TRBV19	ASSRRTGTGGLDQPQH
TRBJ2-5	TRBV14	ASSLISGLEETQY
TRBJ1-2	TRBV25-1	ASSESYHGYT
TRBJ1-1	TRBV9	ASSSCGTANTEAF
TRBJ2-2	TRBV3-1	ASRAGQVNTGELF
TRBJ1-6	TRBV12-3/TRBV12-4	ASSLLDRDNSPLH
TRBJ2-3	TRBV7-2	ASSASTGPFSTDTQY
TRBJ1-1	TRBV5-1	ASRADRQGDAF
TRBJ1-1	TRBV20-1	SAGTGFTEAF
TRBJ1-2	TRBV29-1	SVGRYYYGYT
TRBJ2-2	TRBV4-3	ASSQEGSLNTGELF
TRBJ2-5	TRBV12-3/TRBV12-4	ASSLHWETQY
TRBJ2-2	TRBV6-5	ASSYSIQSAGELF
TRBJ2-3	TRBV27	ASSLLGLSASTDTQY
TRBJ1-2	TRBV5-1	ASSADRRHGYT
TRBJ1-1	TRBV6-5	ASSYNRGDTEAF
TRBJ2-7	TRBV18	ASSPVEGVAYEQY
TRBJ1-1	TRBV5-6	ASSLTDYTEAF
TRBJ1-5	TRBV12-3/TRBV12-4	ASSLSREGNQPQH
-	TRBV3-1	ASKNDWEYGTQH
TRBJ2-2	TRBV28	ATQADIGGELF
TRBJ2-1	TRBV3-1	ASRAPYNEQF
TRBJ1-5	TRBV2	ASVKGMGQPQH
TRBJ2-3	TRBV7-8	ASSLDWGTDTQY
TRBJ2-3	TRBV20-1	SAPERTGVPDTQY
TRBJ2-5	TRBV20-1	SVFRPGLGPETQY
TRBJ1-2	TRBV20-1	SAGDRTNYGYT
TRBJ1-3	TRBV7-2	ASNPGQGNTMY
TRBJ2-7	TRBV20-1	SATLVASYEQY
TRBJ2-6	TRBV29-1	SVEGDSLSGANVLT
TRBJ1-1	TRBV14	ASRHTGTANTEAF
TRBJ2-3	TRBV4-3	ASSQERSRTFTDTQY
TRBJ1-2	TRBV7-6	ASSLLRMNGYT
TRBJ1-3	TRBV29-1	SVERWETGNTIY
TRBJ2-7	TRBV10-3	AISAASGSYEQY
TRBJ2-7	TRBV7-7	ASSSSLGGEQY
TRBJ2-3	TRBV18	ASSPQYSGWGTDTQY
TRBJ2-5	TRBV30	AWSNRGGTQY
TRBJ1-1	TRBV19	ASIDRGGAF
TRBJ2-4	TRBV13	ASSFFASKNIQY
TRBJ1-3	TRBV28	ASTVRDIQ
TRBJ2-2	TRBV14	ASSQFLAANTGELF
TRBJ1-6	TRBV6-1	ASSEASNSPLH
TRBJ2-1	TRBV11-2	ASRRDRSYNEQF
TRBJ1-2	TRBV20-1	SAGADYGYT
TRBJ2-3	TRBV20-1	SAGIPGKRTDTQY
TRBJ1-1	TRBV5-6	ASRYRTGLSAEAF
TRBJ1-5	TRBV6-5	ASSYSGARNQPQH
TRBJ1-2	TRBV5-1	ASSSLGTAALGGYT
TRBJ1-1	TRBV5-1	ASSFPLLAAF